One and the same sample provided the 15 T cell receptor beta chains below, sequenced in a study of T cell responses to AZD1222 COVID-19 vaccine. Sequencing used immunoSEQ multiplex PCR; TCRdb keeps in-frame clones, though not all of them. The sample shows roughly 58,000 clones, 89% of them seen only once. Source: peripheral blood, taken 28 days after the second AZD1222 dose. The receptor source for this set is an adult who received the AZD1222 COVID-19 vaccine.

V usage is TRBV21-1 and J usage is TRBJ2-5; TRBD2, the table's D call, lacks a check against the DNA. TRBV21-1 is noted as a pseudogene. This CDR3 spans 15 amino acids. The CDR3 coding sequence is TGTGCCAGCAGCAACGGTTTCGGGGTCCAAGAGACCCAGTACTTC. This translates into CASSNGFGVQETQYF.

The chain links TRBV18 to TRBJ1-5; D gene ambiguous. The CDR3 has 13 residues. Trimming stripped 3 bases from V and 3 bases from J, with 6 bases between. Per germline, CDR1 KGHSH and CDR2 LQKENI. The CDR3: CASSPNPNQPQHF. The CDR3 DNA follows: TGTGCCAGCTCACCCAACCCCAATCAGCCCCAGCATTTT.

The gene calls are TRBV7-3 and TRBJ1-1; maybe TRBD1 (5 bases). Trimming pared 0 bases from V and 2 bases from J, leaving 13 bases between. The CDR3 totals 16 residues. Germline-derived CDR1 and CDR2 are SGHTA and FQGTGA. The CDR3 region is CASSLTKGPGNTEAFF. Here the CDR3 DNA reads TGTGCCAGCAGCTTAACAAAGGGGCCGGGAAACACTGAAGCTTTCTTT.

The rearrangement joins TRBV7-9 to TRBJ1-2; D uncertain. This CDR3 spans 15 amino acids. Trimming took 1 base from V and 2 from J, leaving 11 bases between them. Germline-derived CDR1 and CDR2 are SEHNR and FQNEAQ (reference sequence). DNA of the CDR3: TGTGCCAGCAGCTTAGGTGAAGGCGGCAACTATGGCTACACCTTC. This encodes CASSLGEGGNYGYTF.

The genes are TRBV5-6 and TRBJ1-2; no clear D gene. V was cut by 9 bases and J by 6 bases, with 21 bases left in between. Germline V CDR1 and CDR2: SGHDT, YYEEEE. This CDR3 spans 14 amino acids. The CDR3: CATRKFSYQDGYTF. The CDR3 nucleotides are TGTGCCACCCGAAAGTTTTCCTATCAGGATGGCTACACCTTC.

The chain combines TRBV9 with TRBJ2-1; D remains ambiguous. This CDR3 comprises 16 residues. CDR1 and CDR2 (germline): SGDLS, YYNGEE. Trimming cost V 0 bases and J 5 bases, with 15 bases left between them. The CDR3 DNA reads TGTGCCAGCAGCGTAGGAGGTCGAAGTGGGGACAATGAGCAGTTCTTC. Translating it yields CASSVGGRSGDNEQFF.

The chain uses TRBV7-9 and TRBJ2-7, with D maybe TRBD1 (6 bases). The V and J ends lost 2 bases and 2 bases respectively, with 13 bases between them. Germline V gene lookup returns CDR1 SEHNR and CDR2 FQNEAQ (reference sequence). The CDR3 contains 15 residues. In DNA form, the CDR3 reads TGTGCCAGCAGCTTAATGGGACAAGGAGCCTACGAGCAGTACTTC. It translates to CASSLMGQGAYEQYF.

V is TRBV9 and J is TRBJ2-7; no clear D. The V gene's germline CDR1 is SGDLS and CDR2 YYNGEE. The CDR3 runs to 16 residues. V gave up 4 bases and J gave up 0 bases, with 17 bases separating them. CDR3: CASSRELRYSSYEQYF. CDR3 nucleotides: TGTGCCAGCAGCCGCGAGTTAAGGTATAGCTCCTACGAGCAGTACTTC.

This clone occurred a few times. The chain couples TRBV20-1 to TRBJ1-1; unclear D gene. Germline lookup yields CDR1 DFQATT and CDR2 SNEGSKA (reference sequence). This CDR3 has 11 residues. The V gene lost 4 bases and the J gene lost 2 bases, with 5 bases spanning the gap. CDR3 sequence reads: CSAKVNTEAFF. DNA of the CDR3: TGCAGTGCTAAAGTTAACACTGAAGCTTTCTTT.

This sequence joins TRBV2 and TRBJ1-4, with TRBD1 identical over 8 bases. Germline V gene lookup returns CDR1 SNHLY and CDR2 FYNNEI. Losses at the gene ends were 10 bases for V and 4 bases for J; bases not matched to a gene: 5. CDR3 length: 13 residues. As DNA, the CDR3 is TGTGCCACCGTGGACAGGGTTAATGAAAAACTGTTTTTT. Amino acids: CATVDRVNEKLFF.

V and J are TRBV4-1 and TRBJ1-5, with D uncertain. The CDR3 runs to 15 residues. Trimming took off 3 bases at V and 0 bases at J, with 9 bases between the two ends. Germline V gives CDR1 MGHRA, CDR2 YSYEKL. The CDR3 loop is CASSQNSHSNQPQHF. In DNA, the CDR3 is TGCGCCAGCAGCCAGAACAGCCATAGCAATCAGCCCCAGCATTTT.

CDR3 nucleotide sequence: TGCGCCAGCAGATGGGACAGCTCTGGAAACACCATATATTTT. As protein: CASRWDSSGNTIYF. The V gene is TRBV23-1, the J gene TRBJ1-3, with TRBD1 identical over 7 bases. TRBV23-1 is identified as an open reading frame with a role that is uncertain. The CDR3 is 14 residues long. The V segment lost 6 bases and the J segment 0 bases; nucleotides outside the gene matches: 2.

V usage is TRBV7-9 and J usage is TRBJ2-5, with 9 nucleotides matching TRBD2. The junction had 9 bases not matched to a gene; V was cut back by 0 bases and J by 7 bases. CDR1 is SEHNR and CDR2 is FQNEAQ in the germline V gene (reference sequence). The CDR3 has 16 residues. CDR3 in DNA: TGTGCCAGCAGCTTAGCTACAGCGGGAGGTCTGGCGACCCAGTACTTC. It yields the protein CASSLATAGGLATQYF.

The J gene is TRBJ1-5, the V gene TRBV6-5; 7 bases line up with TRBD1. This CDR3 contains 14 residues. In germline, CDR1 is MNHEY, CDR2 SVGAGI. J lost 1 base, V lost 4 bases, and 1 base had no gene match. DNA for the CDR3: TGTGCCAGCAGTTCGGGACAGAGCAATCAGCCCCAGCATTTT. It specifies CASSSGQSNQPQHF.

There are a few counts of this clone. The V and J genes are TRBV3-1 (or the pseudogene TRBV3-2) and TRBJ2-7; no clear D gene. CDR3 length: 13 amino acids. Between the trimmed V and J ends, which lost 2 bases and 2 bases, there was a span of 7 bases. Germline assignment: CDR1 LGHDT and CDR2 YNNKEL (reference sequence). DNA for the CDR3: TGTGCCAGCAGCCAACCGGGTGCCTACGAGCAGTACTTC. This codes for CASSQPGAYEQYF.